The 22 T cell receptor beta chains reported below all come from one sample, sequenced in a study of CD8 T cells in Susac syndrome. Random-hexamer reverse transcription was applied to 0.5 to 1 ug RNA. TCRdb fed the immunoSEQ multiplex PCR reads into MiXCR, producing one record per CDR3 protein. The table has around 170,000 distinct CDR3 sequences, 90% to 95% seen once. The sequenced sample consisted of CD4+ T cells from PBMCs. Source of these receptors: a human donor in good health.

This clonotype was observed a single time. This rearrangement joins TRBV20-1 to TRBJ1-1, with no clear D. CDR3 length equals 14 residues. The germline V and J ends were trimmed by 0 bases and 4 bases, with 12 bases remaining between them. Germline CDR1 is DFQATT and CDR2 is SNEGSKA (reference sequence). The CDR3 here is CSARDLEGFTEAFF. CDR3 nucleotide sequence: TGCAGTGCTAGAGATCTGGAGGGTTTCACTGAAGCTTTCTTT.

This clonotype was recorded only once. The chain is built from TRBV15 and TRBJ1-5; 9 nucleotides align to TRBD1. The ends lost 5 bases at V and 4 bases at J; junction bases unmatched: 3. Germline assignment: CDR1 LNHNV and CDR2 YYDKDF (reference sequence). This CDR3 is 14 amino acids long. The CDR3 sequence: CATSGGQGNQPQHF. The DNA for the CDR3 is TGTGCCACCAGCGGGGGACAGGGAAATCAGCCCCAGCATTTT.

As DNA, the CDR3 is TGTGCCAGCAGCCAAGGCCCCAGGGGCGAGACCCAGTACTTC. This gives the protein CASSQGPRGETQYF. The J gene is TRBJ2-5, the V gene TRBV4-2, with a possible D match to TRBD1 (6 bases). V lost 1 base to trimming and J lost 5 bases, with 11 bases between them. The germline V gene encodes CDR1 LGHNA and CDR2 YNFKEQ. The CDR3 covers 14 residues.

The CDR3 loop is CASSVEATTHGYTF. The CDR3 coding sequence is TGTGCCAGCAGCGTAGAAGCGACGACCCATGGCTACACCTTC. This chain joins TRBV9 and TRBJ1-2; D gene unclear. This CDR3 region has 14 residues. V dropped 0 bases and J dropped 6 bases, with 12 bases sitting between them. Germline V gives CDR1 SGDLS, CDR2 YYNGEE. Combining the CDR3 with reference TRBV9 and TRBJ1-2 gives the whole variable domain DSGVTQTPKHLITATGQRVTLRCSPRSGDLSVYWYQQSLDQGLQFLIQYYNGEERAKGNILERFSAQQFPDLHSELNLSSLELGDSALYFCASSVEATTHGYTFGSGTRLTVV.

The chain carries TRBV5-1 and TRBJ2-1; TRBD1 matches 10 bases. Germline CDR1 reads SGHRS; CDR2 reads YFSETQ. J gave up 4 bases and V 2 bases, and 6 bases lay outside the gene matches. This CDR3 region has 16 residues. CDR3 DNA sequence: TGCGCCAGCAGCTTTGGACAGGGGGGCCCATACAATGAGCAGTTCTTC. Its translation is CASSFGQGGPYNEQFF.

This clonotype was observed a handful of times. The chain is built from TRBV6-2 or TRBV6-3 and TRBJ1-2; 8 bases match TRBD1. The germline V gene has CDR1 MNHEY and CDR2 SVGEGT. The CDR3 runs 13 residues. J was trimmed by 6 bases and V by 6 bases; bases with no gene match: 6. The CDR3 here is CASRGTGADGYTF. The CDR3 DNA sequence: TGTGCCAGCAGGGGGACAGGTGCGGATGGCTACACCTTC.

This chain uses TRBV12-3 or TRBV12-4 with TRBJ1-6; D ambiguous. The CDR3 sequence is 13 residues long. Trimming took 6 bases from V and 6 from J, leaving 9 bases between them. CDR3 sequence: CASRVDGNSPLHF. CDR3 nucleotides: TGTGCCAGCAGGGTGGACGGTAATTCACCCCTCCACTTT.

Only one count was recorded for this clonotype. The chain couples TRBV3-1 to TRBJ2-7; TRBD2 matches at 7 bases. After removal of 0 bases from V and 9 bases from J, the junction contained 2 bases not matched to a gene. The CDR3 length is 12 residues. Per germline, CDR1 LGHDT and CDR2 YNNKEL (reference sequence). The CDR3 sequence: CASSQDGEGQYF. As DNA, the CDR3 is TGTGCCAGCAGCCAAGATGGGGAGGGGCAGTACTTC.

The chain is built from TRBV7-9 and TRBJ1-3; D is perhaps TRBD1 (6 bases). This CDR3 region has 14 residues. CDR1 and CDR2 from the germline V gene are SEHNR and FQNEAQ (reference sequence). V was pared by 8 bases and J by 0 bases, with 11 bases between. The CDR3 protein is CASGTGNSGNTIYF. DNA of the CDR3: TGTGCCAGCGGTACAGGGAACTCTGGAAACACCATATATTTT.

The chain joins TRBV14 to TRBJ1-4, with D possibly TRBD1 on 5 matching bases. CDR3 length: 14 amino acids. Germline loops: CDR1 SGHDN, CDR2 FVKESK. Deletions cut 5 bases from V and 5 bases from J, with 12 bases between. The CDR3 nucleotides read TGTGCCAGCAGCGGCTGGGGGGGAAATGAAAAACTGTTTTTT. It is translated as CASSGWGGNEKLFF.

The table lists this clonotype with a count of one. The gene calls are TRBV9 and TRBJ2-2, with 8 bases that match TRBD2. V shed 4 bases, J shed 1 base, and the junction held 6 bases outside the gene matches. Germline lookup yields CDR1 SGDLS and CDR2 YYNGEE. The CDR3 spans 16 residues. The CDR3 DNA reads as TGTGCCAGCAGCCCCGGGGGGGTCAGGAACACCGGGGAGCTGTTTTTT. It encodes CASSPGGVRNTGELFF. The full variable domain, with the rest looked up from reference TRBV9 and TRBJ2-2, is DSGVTQTPKHLITATGQRVTLRCSPRSGDLSVYWYQQSLDQGLQFLIQYYNGEERAKGNILERFSAQQFPDLHSELNLSSLELGDSALYFCASSPGGVRNTGELFFGEGSRLTVL.

The gene calls are TRBV7-2 and TRBJ2-3; tentatively, D is TRBD2 (6 bases). Trimming took off 7 bases at V and 2 bases at J, with 13 bases between the two ends. Germline V CDR1 and CDR2: SGHTA, FQGNSA. The CDR3 consists of 14 residues. For the CDR3, the DNA is TGTGCCAGCATCGATCTAGCGAACACAGATACGCAGTATTTT. Amino acid sequence: CASIDLANTDTQYF.

CDR3 residues: CASRTSGTGGTGELFF. The CDR3 bases are TGTGCCAGCAGAACATCCGGGACAGGGGGAACCGGGGAGCTGTTTTTT. The chain recombines TRBV28 with TRBJ2-2, with 11 bases fitting TRBD1. The CDR3 is 16 amino acids. Germline V lookup: CDR1 MDHEN, CDR2 SYDVKM. The V and J ends lost 6 bases and 5 bases, in that order; junction bases with no gene match: 8. The complete variable domain, with remaining parts taken from reference TRBV28 and TRBJ2-2, reads DVKVTQSSRYLVKRTGEKVFLECVQDMDHENMFWYRQDPGLGLRLIYFSYDVKMKEKGDIPEGYSVSREKKERFSLILESASTNQTSMYLCASRTSGTGGTGELFFGEGSRLTVL.

The chain has TRBV7-9 and TRBJ1-5; D unclear. V was shortened by 5 bases and J by 0 bases, with 8 bases between the two germline ends. Germline loops: CDR1 SEHNR, CDR2 FQNEAQ (reference sequence). The CDR3 has 14 amino acids. CDR3 sequence reads: CASSLIHSNQPQHF. The CDR3 DNA reads as TGTGCCAGCAGCCTGATACATAGCAATCAGCCCCAGCATTTT.

The CDR3 sequence is CASSLKQGSGNTIYF. CDR3 nucleotides: TGCGCCAGCAGCTTGAAACAGGGTTCGGGAAACACCATATATTTT. This chain joins TRBV5-1 and TRBJ1-3, with D possibly being TRBD1 (6 bases). V was trimmed by 1 base and J by 4 bases, leaving 12 bases between them. Germline V gene lookup returns CDR1 SGHRS and CDR2 YFSETQ. The length of the CDR3 is 15 residues.

The DNA for the CDR3 is TGTGCCAGCTCACCACAGGGCAACTCTGGAAACACCATATATTTT. It encodes CASSPQGNSGNTIYF. This chain connects TRBV18 to TRBJ1-3; no reliable D call. The CDR3 consists of 15 residues. Germline CDR1 and CDR2: KGHSH and LQKENI. V lost 1 base and J lost 0, with 7 bases in between. Supplemented by reference TRBV18 and TRBJ1-3, the full variable domain reads NAGVMQNPRHLVRRRGQEARLRCSPMKGHSHVYWYRQLPEEGLKFMVYLQKENIIDESGMPKERFSAEFPKEGPSILRIQQVVRGDSAAYFCASSPQGNSGNTIYFGEGSWLTVV.

The chain recombines TRBV6-5 with TRBJ2-7; D ambiguous. V dropped 0 bases and J dropped 0 bases, with 9 bases sitting between them. Germline lookup yields CDR1 MNHEY and CDR2 SVGAGI. This CDR3 has 15 amino acids. Here the CDR3 reads CASSYSGQSSYEQYF. The CDR3 DNA is TGTGCCAGCAGTTACTCCGGCCAGTCCTCCTACGAGCAGTACTTC.

V and J are TRBV2 and TRBJ2-3; 7 bases line up with TRBD1. CDR1 and CDR2 from the germline V gene are SNHLY and FYNNEI. With V trimmed by 7 bases and J by 1 base, 5 bases remained unmatched. The CDR3 covers 14 residues. In DNA form, the CDR3 reads TGTGCCAGCAAAGTTGGACAGGGCACAGATACGCAGTATTTT. Translated: CASKVGQGTDTQYF.

This clonotype was seen only a few times. The genes are TRBV7-9 and TRBJ2-5, with D perhaps TRBD1 (7 bases). This CDR3 region has 14 residues. The V end lost 3 bases, the J end lost 2 bases, and 10 bases lay between the germline ends. Germline V gene sequence: CDR1 SEHNR, CDR2 FQNEAQ (reference sequence). CDR3 sequence: CASSLQGGQETQYF. DNA for the CDR3: TGTGCCAGCAGCTTGCAGGGGGGACAAGAGACCCAGTACTTC.

CDR3: CASSSLVPGQGRNEKLFF. In nucleotides, the CDR3 is TGTGCCAGCAGCTCCTTGGTCCCGGGACAGGGACGTAATGAAAAACTGTTTTTT. V is TRBV7-6 and J is TRBJ1-4, with 9 bases fitting TRBD1. After removal of 4 bases from V and 4 bases from J, the junction contained 13 bases not matched to a gene. CDR3 length equals 18 residues. CDR1 is SGHVS, CDR2 FNYEAQ, per germline. Full variable domain (rest looked up from reference TRBV7-6 and TRBJ1-4): GAGVSQSPRYKVTKRGQDVALRCDPISGHVSLYWYRQALGQGPEFLTYFNYEAQQDKSGLPNDRFSAERPEGSISTLTIQRTEQRDSAMYRCASSSLVPGQGRNEKLFFGSGTQLSVL.

The chain is built from TRBV24-1 and TRBJ2-1; 11 bases are shared with TRBD2. The CDR3 is 13 residues long. The V gene end was trimmed by 4 bases and the J gene end by 10 bases; junction bases not matched to a gene: 2. Germline CDR1 is KGHDR and CDR2 is SFDVKD. CDR3 protein: CATSDRTSGEQFF. The CDR3 coding sequence is TGTGCCACCAGTGACCGGACTAGCGGGGAGCAGTTCTTC.

This chain connects TRBV19 to TRBJ2-2; 9 nucleotides match TRBD2. CDR3 length: 15 amino acids. CDR1 is LNHDA, CDR2 SQIVND, per germline (reference sequence). The V and J ends lost 6 bases and 4 bases, in that order; junction bases with no gene match: 6. The CDR3 here is CASRPGTSPTGELFF. The CDR3 DNA sequence: TGTGCCAGTAGGCCCGGGACTAGCCCCACCGGGGAGCTGTTTTTT.